This is a list of T cell receptor beta chains from one sample in a study of blood T cell repertoires in COVID-19. Data came from immunoSEQ multiplex PCR; TCRdb stores just in-frame clones and leaves some out. The table shows 280,000 or so clones, with around 85% occurring only once. The sequenced sample consisted of peripheral blood. The receptors were gathered from a woman aged 25 to 45 who had recovered from COVID-19. The CDR3 runs from the conserved cysteine through the conserved F or W. The D gene is left open where the match is weak. Not every row has a clone size; where given, it reads once, few, many or a size class.

j_call clone_size d_call v_call cdr3_aa cdr3_nt
TRBJ2-1 - TRBD1 TRBV3-1/TRBV3-2 CASSRTGAVNEQFF TGTGCCAGCAGCAGAACAGGGGCGGTCAATGAGCAGTTCTTC
TRBJ2-7 - - TRBV21-1 CASSNSSRVQRGRLVQYF TGTGCCAGCAGCAACTCTTCCAGGGTTCAGCGGGGGCGCCTAGTGCAGTACTTC
TRBJ2-3 once TRBD2 TRBV6-5 CASSYSGAGGTDTQYF TGTGCCAGCAGTTACTCAGGCGCGGGGGGAACAGATACGCAGTATTTT
TRBJ2-7 - - TRBV10-3 CAISESSQSDSYEQYF TGTGCCATCAGTGAGTCGTCCCAGTCCGACTCCTACGAGCAGTACTTC
TRBJ2-3 - TRBD2 TRBV25-1 CASTPLAGGTDTQYF TGTGCCAGCACCCCACTAGCGGGAGGCACAGATACGCAGTATTTT
TRBJ1-4 - - TRBV5-4 CASSFFGVDEKLFF TGTGCCAGCAGCTTCTTCGGGGTCGATGAAAAACTGTTTTTT
TRBJ2-3 - TRBD2 TRBV6-5 CASSPSGGSTDTQYF TGTGCCAGCAGTCCTAGCGGGGGTAGCACAGATACGCAGTATTTT
TRBJ2-1 - TRBD2 TRBV18 CASSPEGPSGYNEQFF TGTGCCAGCTCACCGGAGGGCCCTAGCGGCTACAATGAGCAGTTCTTC
TRBJ2-6 - TRBD1 TRBV19 CASSMGQPSGANVLTF TGTGCCAGTAGTATGGGACAGCCTTCTGGGGCCAACGTCCTGACTTTC
TRBJ1-1 - - TRBV5-6 CASSSGLFNTEAFF TGTGCCAGCAGCTCCGGACTATTCAACACTGAAGCTTTCTTT
TRBJ2-5 once - TRBV10-2 CASSERFVSQYF TGCGCCAGCAGTGAGCGGTTCGTGTCCCAGTACTTC
TRBJ2-2 - - TRBV5-1 CASSLEGSDTGELFF TGCGCCAGCAGCTTGGAGGGGTCGGACACCGGGGAGCTGTTTTTT
TRBJ1-4 - - TRBV6-5 CASSWTETNEKLFF TGTGCCAGCAGTTGGACAGAAACTAATGAAAAACTGTTTTTT
TRBJ1-1 - - TRBV30 CAVEAPQNTEAFF TGTGCTGTGGAGGCCCCTCAGAACACTGAAGCTTTCTTT
TRBJ2-1 - - TRBV6-5 CASREDGLPSNEQFF TGTGCCAGCAGGGAGGACGGACTACCCTCCAATGAGCAGTTCTTC
TRBJ2-1 - TRBD2 TRBV27 CASSLLGLAGVNEQFF TGTGCCAGCAGTTTACTGGGACTAGCGGGAGTCAATGAGCAGTTCTTC
TRBJ2-7 - - TRBV7-3 CASSRGASYEQYF TGTGCCAGCAGCCGCGGGGCCTCCTACGAGCAGTACTTC
TRBJ1-2 - TRBD1 TRBV14 CASSQGLTGDYGYTF TGTGCCAGCAGCCAAGGCTTAACAGGGGACTATGGCTACACCTTC
TRBJ2-5 once TRBD2 TRBV7-2 CASSSRAGQETQYF TGTGCCAGCAGCTCCAGAGCGGGGCAAGAGACCCAGTACTTC
TRBJ2-1 once - TRBV2 CASSAHQEGEQFF TGTGCCAGCAGTGCCCACCAGGAGGGGGAGCAGTTCTTC
TRBJ2-1 - TRBD2 TRBV6-4 CASNFTSGGTSSYNEQFF TGTGCCAGCAACTTTACTAGCGGGGGGACTAGCTCCTACAATGAGCAGTTCTTC
TRBJ1-5 - TRBD1 TRBV27 CASSHRGNNQPQHF TGTGCCAGCAGCCACAGGGGAAACAATCAGCCCCAGCATTTT
TRBJ1-4 - TRBD1 TRBV10-3 CAISEFGQGDEKLFF TGTGCCATCAGTGAATTCGGGCAGGGGGATGAAAAACTGTTTTTT
TRBJ2-3 once - TRBV5-1 CASSNRLYTDTQYF TGCGCCAGCAGCAATAGACTCTACACAGATACGCAGTATTTT
TRBJ2-7 - - TRBV20-1 CSATQGYEQYF TGCAGTGCCACACAGGGCTACGAGCAGTACTTC
TRBJ2-7 - - TRBV7-9 CASSGIGGDRRNYEQYF TGTGCCAGCAGCGGAATAGGGGGGGACAGGCGGAACTACGAGCAGTACTTC
TRBJ2-1 - - TRBV7-9 CASSSGQYNEQFF TGTGCCAGCAGCTCGGGACAATACAATGAGCAGTTCTTC
TRBJ2-1 - - TRBV27 CASSNALYNEQFF TGTGCCAGTTCTAATGCTCTTTACAATGAGCAGTTCTTC
TRBJ2-1 - TRBD1 TRBV7-9 CASSAGTGSYNEQFF TGTGCCAGCAGCGCCGGGACAGGGTCTTACAATGAGCAGTTCTTC
TRBJ1-1 - - TRBV12-5 CASGFSGAEAFF TGTGCTAGTGGTTTCTCGGGGGCTGAAGCTTTCTTT
TRBJ2-5 - TRBD2 TRBV9 CASSVGLAGVKETQYF TGTGCCAGCAGCGTAGGGCTAGCGGGAGTTAAAGAGACCCAGTACTTC
TRBJ2-7 - TRBD1 TRBV29-1 CSVEGHGQGADEQYF TGCAGCGTTGAAGGACATGGACAGGGGGCGGACGAGCAGTACTTC
TRBJ1-2 - TRBD1 TRBV5-1 CASSLLKDRDGYTF TGCGCCAGCAGCCTTCTAAAGGACAGGGATGGCTACACCTTC
TRBJ1-5 few TRBD1 TRBV28 CASSLLDRALDQPQHF TGTGCCAGCAGTTTACTCGACAGGGCTCTAGATCAGCCCCAGCATTTT
TRBJ2-5 - TRBD2 TRBV3-1/TRBV3-2 CASSQSLAGGPRETQYF TGTGCCAGCAGCCAAAGCCTAGCGGGGGGGCCGAGAGAGACCCAGTACTTC
TRBJ2-1 - TRBD2 TRBV6-6 CASSPSGRSYSSYNEQFF TGTGCCAGCAGTCCTAGCGGGAGGTCTTATAGCTCCTACAATGAGCAGTTCTTC